A selection of T cell receptor beta chains follows, all from one sample in a study of CD8+ T cells in alopecia areata. Using immunoSEQ multiplex PCR, the repertoire was profiled, and TCRdb retains in-frame clones only, with some absent. The table shows 150,000 or so clones, with 85% to 90% occurring only once. The specimen was CD8+ T cells sorted from blood, collected at week 0. The source is a human donor with alopecia areata. Each CDR3 is given with its conserved first and last residue. Fields, in order: CDR3 length, V gene, J gene, D gene, clone size, CDR3 DNA, CDR3 protein. The D gene is left open where the match is weak. Expanded clones get a size class; other rows say once, few or many, or leave the size out.

CDR3 length: 15; V gene: TRBV7-6; J gene: TRBJ2-5; D gene: .; clone size: .; CDR3 DNA: TGTGCCAGCAGCTTTCGGGCGGGGATTCAAGAGACCCAGTACTTC; CDR3 protein: CASSFRAGIQETQYF
CDR3 length: 13; V gene: TRBV27; J gene: TRBJ1-5; D gene: .; clone size: .; CDR3 DNA: TGTGCCAGCAGTTTTTCTAGCAATCAGCCCCAGCATTTT; CDR3 protein: CASSFSSNQPQHF
CDR3 length: 11; V gene: TRBV5-4; J gene: TRBJ2-3; D gene: .; clone size: .; CDR3 DNA: TGTGCCAGCAGCCCCGGAGATACGCAGTATTTT; CDR3 protein: CASSPGDTQYF
CDR3 length: 13; V gene: TRBV2; J gene: TRBJ2-2; D gene: TRBD1; clone size: .; CDR3 DNA: TGTGCCAGGACAGGGGAAGACACCGGGGAGCTGTTTTTT; CDR3 protein: CARTGEDTGELFF
CDR3 length: 19; V gene: TRBV15; J gene: TRBJ2-1; D gene: TRBD2; clone size: .; CDR3 DNA: TGTGCCACCAGCACCACCGGGACTAGCGGGAGGGCGTTGGAGGATGAGCAGTTCTTC; CDR3 protein: CATSTTGTSGRALEDEQFF
CDR3 length: 14; V gene: TRBV29-1; J gene: TRBJ1-1; D gene: .; clone size: once; CDR3 DNA: TGCAGCGTCCTAACAAGTTCGACGGGCAGGACCGCTTTCTTT; CDR3 protein: CSVLTSSTGRTAFF
CDR3 length: 15; V gene: TRBV9; J gene: TRBJ1-4; D gene: .; clone size: once; CDR3 DNA: TGTGCCAGCAGCGTAGGGGGGAGCACTAATGAAAAACTGTTTTTT; CDR3 protein: CASSVGGSTNEKLFF
CDR3 length: 15; V gene: TRBV5-4; J gene: TRBJ2-7; D gene: .; clone size: .; CDR3 DNA: TGTGCCAGCAGCTTCCAGGGCTCCGGGCCCTACGAGCAGTACTTC; CDR3 protein: CASSFQGSGPYEQYF
CDR3 length: 13; V gene: TRBV6-5; J gene: TRBJ2-1; D gene: TRBD1; clone size: .; CDR3 DNA: TGTGCCAGCAGTATACAGGGGTACAATGAGCAGTTCTTC; CDR3 protein: CASSIQGYNEQFF
CDR3 length: 16; V gene: TRBV4-1; J gene: TRBJ2-1; D gene: TRBD2; clone size: .; CDR3 DNA: TGCGCCAGCAGCCATATACTAGCGGCTAACGGAAATGAGCAGTTCTTC; CDR3 protein: CASSHILAANGNEQFF
CDR3 length: 15; V gene: TRBV7-6; J gene: TRBJ2-3; D gene: TRBD2; clone size: .; CDR3 DNA: TGTGCCAGCAGCTTCTTGACTAGCTTCGCAGATACGCAGTATTTT; CDR3 protein: CASSFLTSFADTQYF
CDR3 length: 18; V gene: TRBV6-1; J gene: TRBJ2-5; D gene: .; clone size: .; CDR3 DNA: TGTGCCAGCAGTGAAGTGGCTGCTACTACGGGGTACCAAGAGACCCAGTACTTC; CDR3 protein: CASSEVAATTGYQETQYF
CDR3 length: 15; V gene: TRBV27; J gene: TRBJ1-1; D gene: .; clone size: .; CDR3 DNA: TGTGCCAGCAGTTTATCGAGGGGCGCGAACACTGAAGCTTTCTTT; CDR3 protein: CASSLSRGANTEAFF
CDR3 length: 12; V gene: TRBV30; J gene: TRBJ2-7; D gene: TRBD1; clone size: .; CDR3 DNA: TGTGCCTGGACGGACAGGGCGTACGAGCAGTACTTC; CDR3 protein: CAWTDRAYEQYF
CDR3 length: 16; V gene: TRBV6-5; J gene: TRBJ2-5; D gene: .; clone size: .; CDR3 DNA: TGTGCCAGCAGTTACACCTCATATCGGCTCCAAGAGACCCAGTACTTC; CDR3 protein: CASSYTSYRLQETQYF
CDR3 length: 13; V gene: TRBV30; J gene: TRBJ2-2; D gene: .; clone size: .; CDR3 DNA: TGTGCCTGCACGGGACTCCTCACCGGGGAGCTGTTTTTT; CDR3 protein: CACTGLLTGELFF
CDR3 length: 15; V gene: TRBV7-9; J gene: TRBJ2-7; D gene: TRBD1; clone size: .; CDR3 DNA: TGTGCCAGCAGCCCTAGACAGGGGGCTGTGAACGAGCAGTACTTC; CDR3 protein: CASSPRQGAVNEQYF
CDR3 length: 19; V gene: TRBV15; J gene: TRBJ2-3; D gene: .; clone size: .; CDR3 DNA: TGTGCCACCAGCAGAGATAAGGTGTACCGGGAGAGAAACACAGATACGCAGTATTTT; CDR3 protein: CATSRDKVYRERNTDTQYF
CDR3 length: 12; V gene: TRBV6-5; J gene: TRBJ2-1; D gene: TRBD1; clone size: .; CDR3 DNA: TGTGCCAGCAGTTACGGACAGGGCGGGCAGTTCTTC; CDR3 protein: CASSYGQGGQFF
CDR3 length: 13; V gene: TRBV5-6; J gene: TRBJ1-1; D gene: TRBD1; clone size: .; CDR3 DNA: TGTGCCAGCAGCCCCCAGGGGGGGGAGGGAGCTTTCTTT; CDR3 protein: CASSPQGGEGAFF
CDR3 length: 12; V gene: TRBV7-9; J gene: TRBJ2-5; D gene: TRBD1; clone size: .; CDR3 DNA: TGTGCCAGCAGCTTAGGAGGGACAGGGGAGTACTTC; CDR3 protein: CASSLGGTGEYF
CDR3 length: 14; V gene: TRBV11-2; J gene: TRBJ2-7; D gene: .; clone size: .; CDR3 DNA: TGTGCCAGCAGCTTAGATGGACCGAAACGGGAGCAGTACTTC; CDR3 protein: CASSLDGPKREQYF
CDR3 length: 13; V gene: TRBV6-5; J gene: TRBJ1-5; D gene: .; clone size: .; CDR3 DNA: TGTGCCAGCAGTTACGGGGGGGGTCAGCCCCAGCATTTT; CDR3 protein: CASSYGGGQPQHF
CDR3 length: 13; V gene: TRBV27; J gene: TRBJ2-7; D gene: .; clone size: .; CDR3 DNA: TGTGCCAGCAGTTTTTCCGAGTCCTACGAGCAGTACTTC; CDR3 protein: CASSFSESYEQYF
CDR3 length: 14; V gene: TRBV7-2; J gene: TRBJ1-1; D gene: .; clone size: .; CDR3 DNA: TGTGCCAGCAGCCCTATGGGCCAGCTTCGTGAAGCTTTCTTT; CDR3 protein: CASSPMGQLREAFF
CDR3 length: 14; V gene: TRBV9; J gene: TRBJ2-7; D gene: .; clone size: .; CDR3 DNA: TGTGCCAGCAGCGTAGCGGCAGGAGGGTACGAGCAGTACTTC; CDR3 protein: CASSVAAGGYEQYF
CDR3 length: 16; V gene: TRBV18; J gene: TRBJ2-7; D gene: TRBD1; clone size: .; CDR3 DNA: TGTGCCAGCTCACCACCGACGACAGGGAACCCCTACGAGCAGTACTTC; CDR3 protein: CASSPPTTGNPYEQYF
CDR3 length: 13; V gene: TRBV29-1; J gene: TRBJ1-5; D gene: .; clone size: .; CDR3 DNA: TGCAGCGTTGTTTTCGTTGGTAATCAGCCCCAGCATTTT; CDR3 protein: CSVVFVGNQPQHF
CDR3 length: 15; V gene: TRBV29-1; J gene: TRBJ2-7; D gene: TRBD2; clone size: .; CDR3 DNA: TGCAGCGTTGAAGGACTAGCGGGGGGGAACGACGAGCAGTACTTC; CDR3 protein: CSVEGLAGGNDEQYF
CDR3 length: 14; V gene: TRBV29-1; J gene: TRBJ2-1; D gene: .; clone size: .; CDR3 DNA: TGCAGCGTTCCAAAAGCGGTAGCCTACAATGAGCAGTTCTTC; CDR3 protein: CSVPKAVAYNEQFF
CDR3 length: 16; V gene: TRBV29-1; J gene: TRBJ2-1; D gene: TRBD2; clone size: .; CDR3 DNA: TGCAGCGTTGAAGATCCACGGGAGGGGGGTGAAAATGAGCAGTTCTTC; CDR3 protein: CSVEDPREGGENEQFF
CDR3 length: 14; V gene: TRBV4-1; J gene: TRBJ2-7; D gene: .; clone size: .; CDR3 DNA: TGCGCCAGCAGCCAAGATCCCATATCCTACGAGCAGTACTTC; CDR3 protein: CASSQDPISYEQYF
CDR3 length: 12; V gene: TRBV19; J gene: TRBJ1-3; D gene: TRBD1; clone size: .; CDR3 DNA: TGTGCCAGCGGGCCAGGGGGGAACACCATATATTTT; CDR3 protein: CASGPGGNTIYF
CDR3 length: 15; V gene: TRBV7-9; J gene: TRBJ2-1; D gene: TRBD1; clone size: .; CDR3 DNA: TGTGCCAGCAGCCCGACGGGACAGGGGTACAATGAGCAGTTCTTC; CDR3 protein: CASSPTGQGYNEQFF
CDR3 length: 15; V gene: TRBV19; J gene: TRBJ1-1; D gene: TRBD1; clone size: .; CDR3 DNA: TGTGCCAGTAGTGGGACCGGGACAGTGAACACTGAAGCTTTCTTT; CDR3 protein: CASSGTGTVNTEAFF
CDR3 length: 14; V gene: TRBV6-1; J gene: TRBJ2-7; D gene: .; clone size: few; CDR3 DNA: TGTGCCAGCAGTGAGTGGAGGGCTTCCTACGAGCAGTACTTC; CDR3 protein: CASSEWRASYEQYF
CDR3 length: 15; V gene: TRBV6-5; J gene: TRBJ2-5; D gene: .; clone size: .; CDR3 DNA: TGTGCCAGCAGTTTATCACAGGGATTGCAAGAGACCCAGTACTTC; CDR3 protein: CASSLSQGLQETQYF
CDR3 length: 13; V gene: TRBV7-7; J gene: TRBJ2-1; D gene: .; clone size: few; CDR3 DNA: TGTGCCAGCAGCTTATTCGGGGACAATGAGCAGTTCTTC; CDR3 protein: CASSLFGDNEQFF
CDR3 length: 14; V gene: TRBV29-1; J gene: TRBJ2-1; D gene: .; clone size: .; CDR3 DNA: TGCAGCGGGAACCGGCAGGAGGATAACAATGAGCAGTTCTTC; CDR3 protein: CSGNRQEDNNEQFF
CDR3 length: 13; V gene: TRBV2; J gene: TRBJ2-1; D gene: .; clone size: once; CDR3 DNA: TGTGCCAGCAGCCCCGGATCATACAATGAGCAGTTCTTC; CDR3 protein: CASSPGSYNEQFF
CDR3 length: 13; V gene: TRBV7-7; J gene: TRBJ2-7; D gene: .; clone size: .; CDR3 DNA: TGTGCTAGCAGCTTCGGACTTCTCTACGAGCAGTACTTC; CDR3 protein: CASSFGLLYEQYF
CDR3 length: 15; V gene: TRBV5-6; J gene: TRBJ2-7; D gene: TRBD2; clone size: .; CDR3 DNA: TGTGCCAGCAGCTATGGGACTAGCGGGATCTACGAGCAGTACTTC; CDR3 protein: CASSYGTSGIYEQYF
CDR3 length: 13; V gene: TRBV5-6; J gene: TRBJ1-2; D gene: .; clone size: .; CDR3 DNA: TGTGCCAGCAGCTTGGGCAGCCAATGGGGCTACACCTTC; CDR3 protein: CASSLGSQWGYTF
CDR3 length: 12; V gene: TRBV2; J gene: TRBJ2-7; D gene: .; clone size: .; CDR3 DNA: TGTGCCATCGGACAGAGACCCTACGAGCAGTACTTC; CDR3 protein: CAIGQRPYEQYF
CDR3 length: 15; V gene: TRBV9; J gene: TRBJ2-7; D gene: .; clone size: few; CDR3 DNA: TGTGCCAGCAGCGTAGCGGACGCAGCGGGCTACGAGCAGTACTTC; CDR3 protein: CASSVADAAGYEQYF
CDR3 length: 11; V gene: TRBV10-2; J gene: TRBJ2-1; D gene: .; clone size: once; CDR3 DNA: TGCGCCAGCAGGATTGGCAATGAGCAGTTCTTC; CDR3 protein: CASRIGNEQFF
CDR3 length: 16; V gene: TRBV19; J gene: TRBJ1-5; D gene: TRBD1; clone size: once; CDR3 DNA: TGTGCCAGTAGGGGGACAGGATGGTACGATGGGCAGCCCCAGCATTTT; CDR3 protein: CASRGTGWYDGQPQHF
CDR3 length: 16; V gene: TRBV9; J gene: TRBJ1-6; D gene: TRBD1; clone size: .; CDR3 DNA: TGTGCCAGCAGCGTAGGACCGGGACAGGGTGGTTCACCCCTCCACTTT; CDR3 protein: CASSVGPGQGGSPLHF
CDR3 length: 15; V gene: TRBV27; J gene: TRBJ2-5; D gene: TRBD1; clone size: .; CDR3 DNA: TGTGCCAGCAGCGCCCGGGACAGGGGGCGGGAGACCCAGTACTTC; CDR3 protein: CASSARDRGRETQYF
CDR3 length: 13; V gene: TRBV7-9; J gene: TRBJ2-2; D gene: .; clone size: .; CDR3 DNA: TGTGCCAGCAGCTCCCCCCCTACCGGGGAGCTGTTTTTT; CDR3 protein: CASSSPPTGELFF